This is a list of T cell receptor beta chains from one sample in a study of T cell responses to AZD1222 COVID-19 vaccine. Profiled with immunoSEQ multiplex PCR; TCRdb holds only in-frame clones, not every one. The data hold about 180,000 clones, with 80% to 95% observed a single time. The specimen comprised peripheral blood, sampled 28 days after the second AZD1222 dose. The receptors were gathered from an adult who received the AZD1222 COVID-19 vaccine. CDR3s include the opening cysteine and the closing phenylalanine or tryptophan. The D gene is left open where the match is weak. The size of a clone is reported for some rows only, either as once, few or many, or as a class for expanded clones.

TRBD1	TRBV19	.	TRBJ2-7	CASSKETGGATREQYF	TGTGCCAGTAGTAAGGAAACAGGGGGCGCAACCCGGGAGCAGTACTTC
.	TRBV7-2	.	TRBJ1-5	CASSLGAGIGQPQHF	TGTGCCAGCAGCTTAGGGGCAGGGATTGGTCAGCCCCAGCATTTT
.	TRBV10-3	once	TRBJ2-5	CATGGGQETQYF	TGTGCCACAGGTGGGGGACAAGAGACCCAGTACTTC
TRBD2	TRBV5-5	.	TRBJ2-2	CASSRVGGPAGELFF	TGTGCCAGCAGCAGGGTGGGAGGGCCTGCCGGGGAGCTGTTTTTT
.	TRBV6-1	once	TRBJ2-4	CASSDGTPKNIQYF	TGTGCCAGCAGTGACGGGACACCAAAAAACATTCAGTACTTC
TRBD1	TRBV10-1	.	TRBJ2-1	CASSKGQGYNEQFF	TGCGCCAGCAGCAAGGGACAGGGTTACAATGAGCAGTTCTTC
.	TRBV5-1	.	TRBJ2-1	CASSPADIQRYNEQFF	TGCGCCAGCAGCCCGGCGGACATTCAGAGGTACAATGAGCAGTTCTTC
.	TRBV18	.	TRBJ1-2	CASSPEGSGYTF	TGTGCCAGCTCACCAGAAGGGAGCGGCTACACCTTC
.	TRBV4-3	.	TRBJ1-2	CASSQDGLTVADGYTF	TGCGCCAGCAGCCAAGATGGCCTTACAGTGGCGGATGGCTACACCTTC
TRBD1	TRBV19	.	TRBJ1-1	CASTSRDRGLVTEAFF	TGTGCCTCAACCAGCCGGGACAGGGGGCTGGTCACTGAAGCTTTCTTT
.	TRBV4-2	.	TRBJ1-2	CASTHEGGYGYTF	TGTGCCAGCACCCATGAGGGTGGCTATGGCTACACCTTC
TRBD1	TRBV7-8	.	TRBJ1-6	CASSGDRGSPLHF	TGTGCCAGCAGCGGGGACAGGGGATCACCCCTCCACTTT
.	TRBV18	.	TRBJ2-3	CASSPGRDTQYF	TGTGCCAGCTCGCCAGGGAGGGATACGCAGTATTTT
.	TRBV27	.	TRBJ2-5	CASWTAQETQYF	TGTGCCAGCTGGACAGCACAAGAGACCCAGTACTTC
.	TRBV7-9	.	TRBJ2-7	CASSPLSRYSYEQYF	TGTGCCAGCAGCCCCCTCTCACGGTACTCCTACGAGCAGTACTTC
.	TRBV5-1	.	TRBJ2-5	CASRKTGNPETQYF	TGCGCCAGCAGAAAAACAGGGAACCCCGAGACCCAGTACTTC
.	TRBV5-1	.	TRBJ2-7	CASRVLGGGIGEQYF	TGCGCCAGCAGGGTCCTCGGCGGGGGCATCGGCGAGCAGTACTTC
.	TRBV6-1	.	TRBJ2-5	CASSETPQWGSETQYF	TGTGCCAGCAGTGAAACTCCCCAGTGGGGCTCTGAGACCCAGTACTTC
.	TRBV7-2	.	TRBJ1-3	CASSLNDPSSGNTIYF	TGTGCCAGCAGCTTAAATGACCCATCCTCTGGAAACACCATATATTTT
.	TRBV7-2	.	TRBJ1-3	CASSMGASGNTIYF	TGTGCCAGTAGCATGGGGGCCTCTGGAAACACCATATATTTT
TRBD1	TRBV6-1	.	TRBJ2-1	CASSEALGQPNNEQFF	TGTGCCAGCAGTGAAGCGCTGGGACAGCCTAACAATGAGCAGTTCTTC
.	TRBV3-1/TRBV3-2	.	TRBJ1-6	CASSRGAYNSPLHF	TGTGCCAGCAGCCGGGGCGCCTATAATTCACCCCTCCACTTT
.	TRBV27	.	TRBJ1-6	CASSLSSTAGSPLHF	TGTGCCAGCAGTTTATCGTCCACCGCGGGATCACCCCTCCACTTT
.	TRBV4-1	once	TRBJ2-7	CASSPRQDTYSYEQYF	TGCGCCAGCAGCCCCCGACAGGACACGTACTCCTACGAGCAGTACTTC
.	TRBV5-1	once	TRBJ1-2	CASSLEGLSHGYTF	TGCGCCAGCAGCCTGGAGGGGTTGTCGCATGGCTACACCTTC
TRBD1	TRBV6-1	.	TRBJ2-5	CASREGQGLKETQYF	TGTGCCAGCAGAGAAGGACAGGGCTTGAAAGAGACCCAGTACTTC
.	TRBV7-8	.	TRBJ1-1	CASSLEDLATEAFF	TGTGCCAGCAGCCTAGAGGATCTGGCCACTGAAGCTTTCTTT
.	TRBV18	.	TRBJ1-5	CASSEGASNQPQHF	TGTGCCAGCTCGGAAGGGGCGAGCAATCAGCCCCAGCATTTT
.	TRBV7-7	.	TRBJ2-1	CASSLQTGSYNEQFF	TGTGCCAGCAGCTTACAAACAGGCTCCTACAATGAGCAGTTCTTC
TRBD2	TRBV7-2	.	TRBJ2-1	CASSPGTSGGVNEQFF	TGTGCCAGCAGCCCCGGGACTAGCGGGGGGGTAAATGAGCAGTTCTTC
.	TRBV19	.	TRBJ1-3	CASHVGGAAGNTIYF	TGTGCCAGCCATGTAGGGGGTGCGGCTGGAAACACCATATATTTT
TRBD1	TRBV23-1	.	TRBJ1-5	CASSLGQGAGQPQHF	TGCGCCAGCAGTCTCGGACAGGGGGCGGGTCAGCCCCAGCATTTT
.	TRBV27	.	TRBJ2-3	CASSRGWGTDTQYF	TGTGCCAGCAGCCGCGGCTGGGGCACAGATACGCAGTATTTT
.	TRBV29-1	.	TRBJ1-5	CSVRTDLNQPQHF	TGCAGCGTTAGGACAGACCTCAATCAGCCCCAGCATTTT
.	TRBV30	.	TRBJ1-2	CAYRKSGYTF	TGTGCCTACCGAAAGTCTGGCTACACCTTC
TRBD2	TRBV3-1/TRBV3-2	.	TRBJ2-7	CASSQDQRGLGEQYF	TGTGCCAGCAGCCAAGATCAGCGGGGCCTAGGGGAGCAGTACTTC
.	TRBV24-1	.	TRBJ2-3	CATRGGATDTQYF	TGTGCCACCAGAGGGGGGGCAACAGATACGCAGTATTTT
.	TRBV5-6	.	TRBJ2-7	CASSLSLHEQYF	TGTGCCAGCAGCTTGAGTCTCCACGAGCAGTACTTC
TRBD1	TRBV13	once	TRBJ1-2	CASSLRTGINYGYTF	TGTGCCAGCAGCTTACGGACAGGGATTAACTATGGCTACACCTTC
.	TRBV15	.	TRBJ1-2	CATSSRTGTDYGYTF	TGTGCCACCAGCAGTAGGACCGGGACGGACTATGGCTACACCTTC
TRBD1	TRBV7-6	.	TRBJ1-1	CASRRDSRNTEAFF	TGTGCCAGCAGACGGGACAGCCGGAACACTGAAGCTTTCTTT
.	TRBV9	.	TRBJ2-3	CASSVGGEGTDTQYF	TGTGCCAGCAGCGTAGGGGGGGAGGGCACAGATACGCAGTATTTT